The 28 T cell receptor beta chains below come from one sample, sequenced in a study of radiotherapy plus CTLA-4 blockade in lung cancer. The data were produced by immunoSEQ multiplex PCR, yet TCRdb's version contains in-frame clones alone and is incomplete. The data contain over 15,000 clones, around 86% of them seen just once; the ten biggest clones take up about 25%. The input for sequencing was peripheral blood, taken from a patient treated with radiotherapy plus ipilimumab. The receptors were gathered from a human donor with non-small cell lung cancer whose response to radiotherapy plus ipilimumab could not be evaluated.

This chain uses TRBV7-3 with TRBJ2-5, with TRBD2 matching 14 bases. V shed 2 bases and J 4 bases; nucleotides not matched to a gene: 3. The CDR3 runs 16 residues. The V gene's germline CDR1 is SGHTA and CDR2 FQGTGA. The chain's CDR3 is CASSLGGLAGVETQYF. The CDR3 region has the DNA TGTGCCAGCAGCTTAGGGGGACTAGCGGGAGTAGAGACCCAGTACTTC.

This rearrangement joins TRBV28 to TRBJ2-7, with 7 bases matching TRBD1. The V and J ends lost 5 bases and 4 bases, in that order; junction bases with no gene match: 5. Germline CDR1 is MDHEN and CDR2 is SYDVKM. There are 13 residues in the CDR3. The CDR3 loop is CASSLPGGYEQYF. The CDR3 DNA reads TGTGCCAGCAGTCTACCAGGGGGATACGAGCAGTACTTC.

This rearrangement joins TRBV7-2 to TRBJ2-7, with a tentative D call TRBD2 (6 bases). This CDR3 is built from 14 residues. V lost 5 bases, J lost 7 bases, and 18 bases lay in between. Germline V lookup: CDR1 SGHTA, CDR2 FQGNSA. The CDR3 reads CASSIGVGGREQYF. CDR3 in DNA: TGTGCCAGCAGCATCGGCGTGGGGGGAAGAGAGCAGTACTTC. The whole variable domain, remainder taken from reference TRBV7-2 and TRBJ2-7, is GAGVSQSPSNKVTEKGKDVELRCDPISGHTALYWYRQSLGQGLEFLIYFQGNSAPDKSGLPSDRFSAERTGGSVSTLTIQRTQQEDSAVYLCASSIGVGGREQYFGPGTRLTVT.

As for this clone: The same CDR3 can be traced to other DNA sequences in this sample. V and J are TRBV2 and TRBJ1-1; 10 nucleotides line up with TRBD1. The V gene's germline CDR1 is SNHLY and CDR2 FYNNEI. The CDR3 covers 15 residues. Trimming at V came to 4 bases and at J to 1 base, leaving 3 bases not matched to a gene. CDR3 region: CASSVRQGANTEAFF. The CDR3 nucleotides are TGTGCCAGCAGTGTCCGACAGGGGGCGAACACTGAAGCTTTCTTT.

Only one count was recorded for this clone. The chain combines TRBV28 with TRBJ2-7; D is possibly TRBD1 (6 bases). V shed 9 bases and J shed 2 bases, with 14 bases lying between them. Germline V lookup: CDR1 MDHEN, CDR2 SYDVKM. CDR3 length: 13 amino acids. The CDR3 here is CASREGGTYEQYF. The CDR3 DNA sequence: TGTGCCAGTCGGGAAGGGGGAACCTACGAGCAGTACTTC.

The genes are TRBV5-5 and TRBJ2-5; tentative D call: TRBD1 (5 bases). Judging by the DNA end, TRBJ2-7 fits better; the J call may be wrong. Germline V CDR1 and CDR2: SGHKS, YYEKEE (reference sequence). The CDR3 length is 14 residues. The DNA of the CDR3 is TGTGCCAGCAGCGAGACAGTAGGTCCCTACGAGCAGTACTTC. Its protein product is CASSETVGPYEQYF.

The chain combines TRBV5-4 with TRBJ2-1; tentative D call: TRBD1 (5 bases). CDR1 SGHNT and CDR2 YYREEE come from the germline V gene (reference sequence). This CDR3 contains 16 residues. Trimming removed 4 bases at V and 5 bases at J, with 19 bases between. CDR3 coding DNA: TGTGCCAGCAGCACTACGTCCCGAACAGGAAACAATGAGCAGTTCTTC. Its protein product is CASSTTSRTGNNEQFF.

The chain links TRBV7-9 to TRBJ1-1, with D uncertain. Germline V lookup: CDR1 SEHNR, CDR2 FQNEAQ (reference sequence). CDR3 length equals 14 residues. The V and J ends lost 0 bases and 5 bases respectively, with 10 bases between them. The CDR3 DNA reads as TGTGCCAGCAGCTTAGCTCCGGGATCTACTGAAGCTTTCTTT. This translates into CASSLAPGSTEAFF.

This clone was seen only a few times. The chain carries TRBV9 and TRBJ2-2, with D possibly TRBD2 on 6 matching bases. The CDR3 sequence is 15 residues long. The V gene's germline CDR1 is SGDLS and CDR2 YYNGEE. Trimming took off 2 bases at V and 4 bases at J, with 12 bases between the two ends. The CDR3 region is CASSVGTRGTGELFF. The CDR3 DNA sequence: TGTGCCAGCAGCGTCGGTACGCGGGGCACCGGGGAGCTGTTTTTT.

This clone was observed once. CDR3 residues: CASSLNGGVNTGELFF. The CDR3 DNA reads as TGTGCCAGCAGCTTGAATGGGGGGGTGAACACCGGGGAGCTGTTTTTT. The gene calls are TRBV7-2 and TRBJ2-2; 7 bases match TRBD2. CDR1 and CDR2 (germline): SGHTA, FQGNSA. CDR3 length: 16 amino acids. V shed 3 bases and J 1 base; nucleotides not matched to a gene: 5.

About this clone itself: The same CDR3 is also encoded by other DNA sequences in this sample. The rearrangement links TRBV5-6 to TRBJ2-5; D possibly corresponds to TRBD1 (5 bases). Germline V lookup: CDR1 SGHDT, CDR2 YYEEEE. The germline V and J ends were trimmed by 2 bases and 5 bases, with 13 bases remaining between them. The length of the CDR3 is 14 residues. The CDR3 spells CASSLAGFRETQYF. CDR3 nucleotide sequence: TGTGCCAGCAGCTTAGCAGGGTTTAGGGAGACCCAGTACTTC.

The chain has TRBV25-1 and TRBJ1-1, with 7 bases lining up with TRBD1. The CDR3 totals 13 residues. Germline-derived CDR1 and CDR2 are MGHDK and SYGVNS. Unmatched junction bases numbered 6, after V lost 4 bases and J lost 7 bases. DNA of the CDR3: TGTGCCAGCAGTGGGGACAGCACTTTTGAAGCTTTCTTT. Encoded protein: CASSGDSTFEAFF. Based on the CDR3 plus reference TRBV25-1 and TRBJ1-1, the full variable domain is EADIYQTPRYLVIGTGKKITLECSQTMGHDKMYWYQQDPGMELHLIHYSYGVNSTEKGDLSSESTVSRIRTEHFPLTLESARPSHTSQYLCASSGDSTFEAFFGQGTRLTVV.

This clone was counted once. This sequence joins TRBV28 and TRBJ1-2; 7 bases are a match to TRBD1. The CDR3 has 14 amino acids. Germline-derived CDR1 and CDR2 are MDHEN and SYDVKM. V was pared by 8 bases and J by 3 bases, with 9 bases of the junction left unmatched. Written as DNA, the CDR3 is TGTGCCAGCCTATCAGGGGGTAGTGACTATGGCTACACCTTC. Protein product: CASLSGGSDYGYTF.

The chain joins TRBV11-2 to TRBJ2-5; TRBD1 matches 9 bases. TRBJ2-7 matches the DNA end more closely, so the J call is doubtful. Germline V CDR1 and CDR2: SGHAT, FQNNGV. The length of the CDR3 is 16 residues. In nucleotides, the CDR3 is TGTGCCAGCAGCCCTGGGACAGGGCGAGAACTCTACGAGCAGTACTTC. It specifies CASSPGTGRELYEQYF.

The chain is built from TRBV7-9 and TRBJ2-7; D is ambiguous. Germline V gene sequence: CDR1 SEHNR, CDR2 FQNEAQ (reference sequence). Trimming pared 0 bases from V and 2 bases from J, leaving 2 bases between. CDR3 length: 12 amino acids. The CDR3 loop is CASSLATYEQYF. The CDR3 nucleotides are TGTGCCAGCAGCTTAGCTACCTACGAGCAGTACTTC.

The V gene is TRBV4-1, the J gene TRBJ2-7, with D perhaps TRBD1 (5 bases). This CDR3 contains 15 residues. CDR1 is MGHRA and CDR2 is YSYEKL in the germline V gene. V dropped 5 bases and J dropped 3 bases, with 17 bases sitting between them. The DNA for the CDR3 is TGCGCCAGCAGCTTGGGGCCAGCACAGTACTACGAGCAGTACTTC. It is translated as CASSLGPAQYYEQYF.

The genes are TRBV10-3 and TRBJ2-2; unclear D gene. Trimming stripped 5 bases from V and 0 bases from J, with 7 bases between. This CDR3 is 14 amino acids long. CDR1 ENHRY and CDR2 SYGVKD come from the germline V gene. In DNA, the CDR3 is TGTGCCATCAGTTGGGCAGCGAACACCGGGGAGCTGTTTTTT. This translates into CAISWAANTGELFF.

The V call is TRBV11-2, the J call TRBJ2-7, with TRBD1 as a possible D gene (5 bases). V dropped 1 base and J dropped 7 bases, with 17 bases sitting between them. The CDR3 has 15 amino acids. Germline-derived CDR1 and CDR2 are SGHAT and FQNNGV. CDR3 in amino acids: CASSLVPAREVEQYF. As DNA, the CDR3 is TGTGCCAGCAGCTTAGTCCCTGCCAGGGAAGTTGAGCAGTACTTC.

This clone came up a few times. The chain has TRBV25-1 and TRBJ2-2; perhaps TRBD2 as D (6 bases). The length of the CDR3 is 13 residues. In germline, CDR1 is MGHDK, CDR2 SYGVNS. The germline V and J ends were trimmed by 4 bases and 6 bases, with 9 bases remaining between them. CDR3 nucleotides: TGTGCCAGCAGTGGGGGACTCCCCGGGGAGCTGTTTTTT. Protein sequence: CASSGGLPGELFF.

The chain is built from TRBV27 and TRBJ1-2, with TRBD1 as a possible D gene (5 bases). CDR1 and CDR2 (germline): MNHEY, SMNVEV (reference sequence). The ends were cut back, 4 bases at V and 4 bases at J, with 10 bases in the middle. The length of the CDR3 is 13 residues. The CDR3 sequence is CASSYGGGYGYTF. The DNA for the CDR3 is TGTGCCAGCAGTTATGGGGGGGGCTATGGCTACACCTTC.

The V and J genes are TRBV7-9 and TRBJ1-2, with 7 bases that match TRBD1. The CDR3 length is 14 residues. Germline V gives CDR1 SEHNR, CDR2 FQNEAQ (reference sequence). V shed 5 bases, J shed 6 bases, and the junction held 9 bases outside the gene matches. Here the CDR3 DNA reads TGTGCCAGCAGCCGGGACAGCTCCAAGAATGGCTACACCTTC. This encodes CASSRDSSKNGYTF.

The chain is built from TRBV5-1 and TRBJ2-5; 9 bases agree with TRBD2. CDR3 length equals 17 residues. The ends lost 0 bases at V and 4 bases at J; junction bases unmatched: 10. Germline CDR1 SGHRS, CDR2 YFSETQ. Here the CDR3 DNA reads TGCGCCAGCAGCTTGGGTTCGGGGACTAGCATGGGAGAGACCCAGTACTTC. Translated: CASSLGSGTSMGETQYF.

This chain uses TRBV19 with TRBJ1-5; TRBD1 is a possible D gene (6 bases). Per germline, CDR1 LNHDA and CDR2 SQIVND (reference sequence). Trimming stripped 5 bases from V and 7 bases from J, with 9 bases between. This CDR3 is built from 12 residues. The CDR3 sequence is CASSGQYQPQHF. In DNA form, the CDR3 reads TGTGCCAGTAGTGGACAGTACCAGCCCCAGCATTTT. The entire variable domain, with the rest obtained from reference TRBV19 and TRBJ1-5, is as follows: DGGITQSPKYLFRKEGQNVTLSCEQNLNHDAMYWYRQDPGQGLRLIYYSQIVNDFQKGDIAEGYSVSREKKESFPLTVTSAQKNPTAFYLCASSGQYQPQHFGDGTRLSIL.

The chain links TRBV18 to TRBJ1-3, with D uncertain. Germline V gene data show CDR1 as KGHSH and CDR2 as LQKENI. The CDR3 is made up of 15 amino acids. Trimming removed 1 base at V and 1 base at J, with 8 bases between. This chain's CDR3 is CASSPRKLSGNTIYF. The CDR3 DNA sequence: TGTGCCAGCTCACCACGAAAGCTGTCTGGAAACACCATATATTTT.

V usage is TRBV5-5 and J usage is TRBJ1-2; 9 bases map to TRBD1. Looked up from germline, CDR1 is SGHKS and CDR2 is YYEKEE (reference sequence). This CDR3 region has 16 residues. Germline trimming cut 6 bases from V and 4 bases from J; bases unmatched to any gene: 13. The CDR3 DNA is TGTGCCAGCACCCGGGACGTGGGACAGGGAACCTATGGCTACACCTTC. Its protein is CASTRDVGQGTYGYTF.

The rearrangement links TRBV4-1 to TRBJ1-6; 10 bases are a match to TRBD1. This CDR3 is built from 15 residues. V trimming: 3 bases; J trimming: 9 bases; junction bases outside the gene matches: 5. Germline V gene lookup returns CDR1 MGHRA and CDR2 YSYEKL. As DNA, the CDR3 is TGCGCCAGCAGCCACGATCGGACAGGGGGTTCACCCCTCCACTTT. Translation gives CASSHDRTGGSPLHF.

As to this clone: Other DNA sequences of this sample code for an identical CDR3. CDR3 loop: CASIETSGVGETQYF. CDR3 DNA: TGTGCCAGCATCGAGACTAGCGGGGTAGGAGAGACCCAGTACTTC. The chain links TRBV2 to TRBJ2-5, with 11 bases identical to TRBD2. Germline CDR1 is SNHLY and CDR2 is FYNNEI. The CDR3 contains 15 residues. The ends lost 7 bases at V and 4 bases at J; junction bases unmatched: 8.

This sequence joins TRBV4-1 and TRBJ2-1; 8 bases map to TRBD2. The CDR3 is 14 amino acids. Germline CDR1 reads MGHRA; CDR2 reads YSYEKL. J lost 5 bases, V lost 1 base, and 1 base had no gene match. DNA of the CDR3: TGCGCCAGCAGCCAAGCGGGAGGGAACAATGAGCAGTTCTTC. The encoded protein is CASSQAGGNNEQFF.